This T cell receptor (beta chain) was sequenced for a study of cytotoxic CD8 clonotypes in ibrutinib-treated CLL. About the research overall: Treatment had run for a median roughly 13 months, range 6 to 36, when response samples were taken. Productive templates averaged about 250,000 per sample, and productive rearrangements 90,000 to 100,000.

V lost 5 bases to trimming and J lost 3 bases, with 14 bases between them. There are 14 residues in the CDR3. The germline CDR1 and CDR2 sequences are SGHAT and FQNNGV. The data were produced by immunoSEQ multiplex PCR, yet TCRdb's version contains in-frame clones alone and is incomplete. Of about 74,000 clones detected, approximately 80% appear once; the ten largest clones hold 6% to 9%. The chain uses TRBV11-2 and TRBJ2-7, with D perhaps given as TRBD1 or TRBD2 (5 bases each). Sequenced here: PBMCs, sampled at disease progression, from a patient treated with ibrutinib. The receptor was isolated from a human donor with chronic lymphocytic leukemia. CDR3 protein: CASSPRDGYYEQYF. CDR3 DNA: TGTGCCAGCAGCCCCCGGGACGGCTACTACGAGCAGTACTTC. Variable domain in full (rest from reference TRBV11-2 and TRBJ2-7): EAGVAQSPRYKIIEKRQSVAFWCNPISGHATLYWYQQILGQGPKLLIQFQNNGVVDDSQLPKDRFSAERLKGVDSTLKIQPAKLEDSAVYLCASSPRDGYYEQYFGPGTRLTVT.